The 10 T cell receptor beta chains given below trace back to one sample, sequenced in a study of long-term antiretroviral therapy in people with HIV. The run of the v3.0 immunoSEQ assay was at survey level. Some clones are missing from TCRdb's copy, which holds only in-frame ones; the method was immunoSEQ multiplex PCR. There are nearly 20,000 clones in the sample; 75% to 85% occur only once, and around a tenth lies in the top ten. The sequenced sample was unsorted PBMCs, obtained 0.2 years after starting antiretroviral therapy. These receptors were collected from a middle-aged woman with HIV.

This clone was picked up a small number of times. This sequence joins TRBV7-6 and TRBJ2-3; D is ambiguous. CDR1 is SGHVS, CDR2 FNYEAQ, per germline. The CDR3 loop spans 14 amino acids. Between the trimmed V and J ends, which lost 5 bases and 3 bases, there was a span of 12 bases. CDR3 loop: CASSHRIDTDTQYF. CDR3 nucleotides: TGTGCCAGCAGCCACCGTATTGATACAGATACGCAGTATTTT.

This clone has just one count. The chain employs TRBV9 and TRBJ1-1, with D hard to call. In germline, CDR1 is SGDLS, CDR2 YYNGEE. The CDR3 spans 14 residues. The V gene lost 0 bases and the J gene lost 4 bases, with 10 bases spanning the gap. Here the CDR3 DNA reads TGTGCCAGCAGCGTAGTTGGAGGAAGCACTGAAGCTTTCTTT. This codes for CASSVVGGSTEAFF.

The genes are TRBV5-1 and TRBJ2-1, with TRBD1 matching over 12 bases. Germline CDR1 and CDR2: SGHRS and YFSETQ. J was trimmed by 8 bases and V by 0 bases; bases with no gene match: 3. The CDR3 length is 15 residues. Here the CDR3 reads CASSLAGTGGDEQFF. The CDR3 nucleotides are TGCGCCAGCAGCTTGGCCGGGACAGGGGGCGATGAGCAGTTCTTC.

CDR3 sequence: CASSIGPGDQPQHF. The CDR3 DNA sequence: TGTGCCAGTAGTATTGGGCCAGGGGATCAGCCCCAGCATTTT. The chain employs TRBV19 and TRBJ1-5, with D tentatively TRBD1 (6 bases). Trimming removed 3 bases at V and 5 bases at J, with 11 bases between. Germline V lookup: CDR1 LNHDA, CDR2 SQIVND (reference sequence). This CDR3 contains 14 residues.

This clone was detected only a few times. The junction and the germline gene differ at one end; a read error may be behind it. The chain couples TRBV6-6 to TRBJ1-3, with D maybe TRBD1 (5 bases). Germline-derived CDR1 and CDR2 are MNHNY and SVGAGI (reference sequence). This CDR3 spans 15 amino acids. In DNA form, the CDR3 reads TGTGCCAGCAGTTACCGCGTCGGGGGTGGAGACACCATATATTTT. It is translated as CASSYRVGGGDTIYF.

This chain links TRBV6-6 with TRBJ1-1, with D possibly TRBD1 on 6 matching bases. The germline V gene encodes CDR1 MNHNY and CDR2 SVGAGI (reference sequence). CDR3 size: 13 residues. V was clipped by 10 bases and J by 4 bases, with 16 bases between them. The CDR3 sequence is CATNAQGTTEAFF. CDR3 coding DNA: TGTGCCACAAACGCCCAGGGGACCACTGAAGCTTTCTTT.

CDR3 in DNA: TGTGCCAGCATGTCGCGGGACGGGAGCTCCTACGAGCAGTACTTC. It specifies CASMSRDGSSYEQYF. V gene TRBV6-1 combines with J gene TRBJ2-7, with D perhaps matching TRBD2 (6 bases). CDR1 is MNHNS, CDR2 SASEGT, per germline. Trimming removed 7 bases from V and 0 bases from J, with 16 bases in between. The length of the CDR3 is 15 residues.

This chain uses TRBV6-1 with TRBJ2-7; tentatively, D is TRBD1 (6 bases). Germline V gene data show CDR1 as MNHNS and CDR2 as SASEGT. The CDR3 contains 15 residues. The V gene lost 1 base and the J gene lost 2 bases, with 12 bases spanning the gap. CDR3 residues: CASSEVGTGTYEQYF. In nucleotides, the CDR3 is TGTGCCAGCAGTGAAGTAGGAACAGGGACCTACGAGCAGTACTTC.

The V and J genes are TRBV19 and TRBJ1-2; maybe TRBD1 (5 bases). Germline V gene sequence: CDR1 LNHDA, CDR2 SQIVND (reference sequence). The CDR3 runs to 13 residues. V was shortened by 1 base and J by 4 bases, with 7 bases between the two germline ends. The CDR3 reads CASSIGQIYGYTF. CDR3 in DNA: TGTGCCAGTAGTATAGGACAGATCTATGGCTACACCTTC.

The genes are TRBV5-6 and TRBJ1-1; a possible D gene is TRBD1 (6 bases). The germline V gene encodes CDR1 SGHDT and CDR2 YYEEEE. The CDR3 runs to 15 residues. Between the trimmed V and J ends, which lost 0 bases and 4 bases, there was a span of 13 bases. The CDR3 DNA follows: TGTGCCAGCAGCTTGGAAACAGGGAAGGGCACTGAAGCTTTCTTT. Amino acid sequence: CASSLETGKGTEAFF.